The clone carrying this T cell receptor (beta chain) was found many times. Its target is not known. This entry belongs to a study of T cell repertoires in cytomegalovirus infection. TCRdb processed the reads anew with MiXCR; each CDR3 protein has one entry. The sample records 600,000 to 700,000 distinct CDR3 sequences, 30% to 35% being singletons. The CDR3 has 17 residues. Germline loops: CDR1 SGHVS, CDR2 FQNEAQ. Trimming stripped 5 bases from V and 0 bases from J, with 16 bases between. The source was cultured PBMCs, collected from culture after CMV antigen stimulation. This TCR came from a human donor in good health (CMV status not recorded). Some clones in this sample may be carry-over from other donors' samples. The chain couples TRBV7-8 to TRBJ2-2; D may be TRBD2 (6 bases). CDR3: CASSRGGAVANTGELFF. CDR3 DNA sequence: TGTGCCAGCAGCCGAGGCGGGGCGGTAGCGAACACCGGGGAGCTGTTTTTT. The entire variable domain, with the rest obtained from reference TRBV7-8 and TRBJ2-2, is as follows: GAGVSQSPRYKVAKRGQDVALRCDPISGHVSLFWYQQALGQGPEFLTYFQNEAQLDKSGLPSDRFFAERPEGSVSTLKIQRTQQEDSAVYLCASSRGGAVANTGELFFGEGSRLTVL.